This T cell receptor beta chain was sequenced in a study of Ad26.COV2.S vaccination and SARS-CoV-2 variants. For the study at large: Among those in the COV1001 Ad26.COV2.S trial arm was the donor. Study-level findings and limits: Responses of spike-specific T cells (both CD8+ and CD4+) reportedly showed substantial breadth after vaccination. Analytic work on TCR breadth and depth might have understated the full extent of total T cell responses.

Treatment defined: some 20 received Ad26.COV2.S at low or high dose, single or two shots; about 5 received placebo; per-sample allocation not given. Material that was analyzed had been drawn on day 63 after the first vaccine or placebo injection. An Ad26 vector expressing Wuhan-strain SARS-CoV-2 spike served as the vaccine. Data came from immunoSEQ multiplex PCR; TCRdb stores just in-frame clones and leaves some out. The sample consists of about 410,000 clones, approximately 90% of them appearing once. As regards this clone: Its target is not known.

There are 14 residues in the CDR3. With 7 bases removed from V and 0 bases from J, the gap between germline ends came to 10 bases. Germline V gives CDR1 SGHTA, CDR2 FQGNSA. The chain has TRBV7-2 and TRBJ2-1, with D uncertain. The sample in question was peripheral blood, obtained in a trial of Ad26.COV2.S vaccine versus placebo. The origin of this receptor is a person aged 18-60 years who received the Ad26.COV2.S COVID-19 vaccine or a placebo. The CDR3 loop reads CASTLFSSYNEQFF. CDR3 in DNA: TGTGCCAGCACCCTATTTAGCTCCTACAATGAGCAGTTCTTC.